What follows are 30 T cell receptor beta chains derived from one specimen sequenced in a study of T cell responses to AZD1222 COVID-19 vaccine. Method: immunoSEQ multiplex PCR; TCRdb's copy keeps in-frame clones and lacks some. The sample holds 130,000 or so clones, around 90% seen once. Source: peripheral blood, taken 28 days after the second AZD1222 dose. The receptor source for this set is an adult who received the AZD1222 COVID-19 vaccine.

This clone showed up just once. V and J are TRBV18 and TRBJ1-4; 7 nucleotides align to TRBD1. After removal of 1 base from V and 4 bases from J, the junction contained 6 bases not matched to a gene. This CDR3 comprises 16 residues. CDR1 and CDR2 (germline): KGHSH, LQKENI. CDR3 coding DNA: TGTGCCAGCTCACCACAAGGACAGGCCAATAATGAAAAACTGTTTTTT. Translating gives CASSPQGQANNEKLFF.

The chain couples TRBV5-1 to TRBJ2-7, with TRBD1 as a possible D gene (6 bases). With 1 base removed from V and 7 bases from J, the gap between germline ends came to 18 bases. The CDR3 covers 15 residues. CDR1 and CDR2 (germline): SGHRS, YFSETQ. CDR3 DNA: TGCGCCAGCAGCTTGAGGGCAGGGGCCCACCAAGAGCAGTACTTC. It codes for CASSLRAGAHQEQYF. The full variable domain, in which reference TRBV5-1 and TRBJ2-7 provide the parts outside the CDR3, is KAGVTQTPRYLIKTRGQQVTLSCSPISGHRSVSWYQQTPGQGLQFLFEYFSETQRNKGNFPGRFSGRQFSNSRSEMNVSTLELGDSALYLCASSLRAGAHQEQYFGPGTRLTVT.

This chain's CDR3 is CSASSVLSGNTIYF. The CDR3 region has the DNA TGCAGTGCTAGTAGTGTCCTCTCTGGAAACACCATATATTTT. The genes are TRBV20-1 and TRBJ1-3; no firm D call. V lost 3 bases to trimming and J lost 0 bases, with 9 bases between them. This CDR3 is built from 14 residues. Germline CDR1 DFQATT, CDR2 SNEGSKA (reference sequence).

This clone was recorded once. This sequence joins TRBV5-1 and TRBJ1-4; D uncertain. V dropped 0 bases and J dropped 4 bases, with 10 bases sitting between them. Per the germline V gene, CDR1 is SGHRS and CDR2 is YFSETQ. The length of the CDR3 is 15 residues. The CDR3, as DNA: TGCGCCAGCAGCTTGGGAGGGTCGGGTAATGAAAAACTGTTTTTT. It is translated as CASSLGGSGNEKLFF.

The chain combines TRBV7-2 with TRBJ1-2; 7 bases map to TRBD1. Per the germline V gene, CDR1 is SGHTA and CDR2 is FQGNSA. CDR3 length: 14 amino acids. The junction had 8 bases not matched to a gene; V was cut back by 5 bases and J by 5 bases. CDR3 in amino acids: CASSPGTEPYGYTF. CDR3 nucleotide sequence: TGTGCCAGCAGCCCCGGGACAGAACCTTATGGCTACACCTTC. The entire variable domain, with the rest obtained from reference TRBV7-2 and TRBJ1-2, is as follows: GAGVSQSPSNKVTEKGKDVELRCDPISGHTALYWYRQSLGQGLEFLIYFQGNSAPDKSGLPSDRFSAERTGGSVSTLTIQRTQQEDSAVYLCASSPGTEPYGYTFGSGTRLTVV.

The J gene is TRBJ2-2, the V gene TRBV2, with D perhaps TRBD1 or TRBD2 (7 bases each). The V end was cut by 4 bases, the J end by 3 bases, with 12 bases between. The CDR3 extends over 15 amino acids. Germline lookup yields CDR1 SNHLY and CDR2 FYNNEI. CDR3 in amino acids: CASSVTGRDTGELFF. The CDR3, as DNA: TGTGCCAGCAGTGTGACAGGGAGGGACACCGGGGAGCTGTTTTTT.

This clone is judged medium-sized. The chain uses TRBV28 and TRBJ1-5; TRBD1 matches at 7 bases. This CDR3 is built from 15 residues. V trimming: 7 bases; J trimming: 6 bases; junction bases outside the gene matches: 12. Germline V gene sequence: CDR1 MDHEN, CDR2 SYDVKM. CDR3 residues: CASTQGGKESQPQHF. Written as DNA, the CDR3 is TGTGCCAGCACCCAGGGGGGGAAGGAAAGTCAGCCCCAGCATTTT.

This chain connects TRBV27 to TRBJ1-5; D unresolved. Germline CDR1 and CDR2: MNHEY and SMNVEV (reference sequence). The ends were cut back, 5 bases at V and 1 base at J, with 18 bases in the middle. CDR3 length: 17 amino acids. CDR3 region: CASSPRIWGGSNQPQHF. The CDR3 DNA is TGTGCCAGCAGTCCGAGAATTTGGGGTGGGAGCAATCAGCCCCAGCATTTT.

This clone came up once. The chain combines TRBV10-1 with TRBJ2-2, with 10 bases fitting TRBD2. The CDR3 extends over 16 amino acids. J gave up 6 bases and V 4 bases, and 8 bases lay outside the gene matches. Germline assignment: CDR1 WNHNN and CDR2 SYGVQD (reference sequence). The CDR3 DNA is TGCGCCAGCAGTGTCGGTCTAGCGGGAGCTGCCGGGGAGCTGTTTTTT. Translating it yields CASSVGLAGAAGELFF.

This sequence joins TRBV3-1 (or the pseudogene TRBV3-2) and TRBJ1-1, with a tentative D call TRBD1 (5 bases). Germline CDR1 reads LGHDT; CDR2 reads YNNKEL (reference sequence). Trimming removed 1 base from V and 4 bases from J, with 16 bases in between. The CDR3 runs 16 residues. The DNA of the CDR3 is TGTGCCAGCAGCCAAGTTGGCGGACAAGGGAGCACTGAAGCTTTCTTT. Protein: CASSQVGGQGSTEAFF.

This chain joins TRBV9 and TRBJ1-1; 7 bases line up with TRBD1. Germline trimming cut 4 bases from V and 1 base from J; bases unmatched to any gene: 7. The CDR3 loop spans 15 amino acids. Germline V gene lookup returns CDR1 SGDLS and CDR2 YYNGEE. CDR3 amino acids: CASSIEGQPNTEAFF. CDR3 DNA sequence: TGTGCCAGCAGCATCGAGGGACAGCCGAACACTGAAGCTTTCTTT.

The rearrangement links TRBV28 to TRBJ1-1; 8 positions match TRBD1. CDR1 MDHEN and CDR2 SYDVKM come from the germline V gene. The CDR3 contains 11 residues. After removal of 11 bases from V and 11 bases from J, the junction contained 10 bases not matched to a gene. CDR3 nucleotides: TGTGCCCCGATGCCAGGGGGCTTCGCTTTCTTT. Translation gives CAPMPGGFAFF.

V is TRBV30 and J is TRBJ1-1; D possibly corresponds to TRBD1 (5 bases). The V gene's germline CDR1 is GTSNPN and CDR2 SVGIG (reference sequence). V lost 4 bases and J lost 5, with 14 bases in between. The length of the CDR3 is 13 residues. The CDR3, as DNA: TGTGCCTGGAAGCGCGTGGGGACGACTGAAGCTTTCTTT. It codes for CAWKRVGTTEAFF.

The chain recombines TRBV11-3 with TRBJ1-1; D ambiguous. Trimming stripped 5 bases from V and 4 bases from J, with 11 bases between. CDR3 length: 13 residues. CDR1 is SGHNT, CDR2 YENEEA, per germline. The CDR3 loop is CASSPTQITEAFF. CDR3 sequence (DNA): TGTGCCAGCAGCCCAACACAGATCACTGAAGCTTTCTTT.

The V gene is TRBV2, the J gene TRBJ1-5; no definite D call. The V gene's germline CDR1 is SNHLY and CDR2 FYNNEI. The CDR3 has 14 amino acids. The V gene lost 4 bases and the J gene lost 9 bases, with 16 bases spanning the gap. The CDR3 sequence: CASSVGIESGPQHF. The CDR3 nucleotides are TGTGCCAGCAGTGTTGGTATAGAGTCCGGGCCCCAGCATTTT.

The gene calls are TRBV7-2 and TRBJ1-2; the D is unclear. Trimming took off 1 base at V and 3 bases at J, with 15 bases between the two ends. Germline CDR1 is SGHTA and CDR2 is FQGNSA. The CDR3 length is 16 residues. Here the CDR3 reads CASSLGSSPSYYGYTF. In nucleotides, the CDR3 is TGTGCCAGCAGCTTAGGTTCGTCCCCTAGCTACTATGGCTACACCTTC.

The chain employs TRBV13 and TRBJ2-2; D could derive from TRBD1 or TRBD2 (6 bases each). Germline V gives CDR1 PRHDT, CDR2 FYEKMQ (reference sequence). Trimming left V 1 base short and J 6 bases short, with 12 bases between. The length of the CDR3 is 15 residues. Written as DNA, the CDR3 is TGTGCCAGCAGCTTAGAGGTGGAGGGGGCCGGGGAGCTGTTTTTT. It specifies CASSLEVEGAGELFF.

The rearrangement links TRBV4-1 to TRBJ2-4, with D uncertain. V lost 0 bases and J lost 0, with 12 bases in between. Germline loops: CDR1 MGHRA, CDR2 YSYEKL. The CDR3 consists of 17 residues. As DNA, the CDR3 is TGCGCCAGCAGCCAAGATAGGGCAGAAGAAGCCAAAAACATTCAGTACTTC. It specifies CASSQDRAEEAKNIQYF.

The V gene is TRBV10-3, the J gene TRBJ2-3; 10 nucleotides match TRBD1. Per the germline V gene, CDR1 is ENHRY and CDR2 is SYGVKD. The ends lost 5 bases at V and 4 bases at J; junction bases unmatched: 3. The CDR3 has 14 residues. DNA for the CDR3: TGTGCCATCAGTCGGGGACAGGGGTCAGATACGCAGTATTTT. Encoded protein: CAISRGQGSDTQYF.

The chain combines TRBV5-5 with TRBJ1-6; D call uncertain. This CDR3 spans 15 amino acids. The V gene lost 3 bases and the J gene lost 7 bases, with 14 bases spanning the gap. Germline values: CDR1 SGHKS, CDR2 YYEKEE (reference sequence). As DNA, the CDR3 is TGTGCCAGCAGCTCGGAGGAGGTCCCAAATTCACCCCTCCACTTT. This codes for CASSSEEVPNSPLHF.

This chain uses TRBV10-2 with TRBJ1-5; D is ambiguous. Germline V CDR1 and CDR2: WSHSY, SAAADI. This CDR3 contains 13 residues. Trimming took 2 bases from V and 4 from J, leaving 6 bases between them. CDR3 DNA sequence: TGCGCCAGCAGTGAGGCCGCAAATCAGCCCCAGCATTTT. Its protein product is CASSEAANQPQHF.

This CDR3 reads CASSYDGGNQPQHF. The CDR3 bases are TGTGCCAGCAGTTACGATGGGGGAAATCAGCCCCAGCATTTT. The J gene is TRBJ1-5, the V gene TRBV6-6, with D tentatively TRBD1 (5 bases). V lost 2 bases and J 4 bases, leaving 9 bases between the germline ends. Germline V CDR1 and CDR2: MNHNY, SVGAGI (reference sequence). CDR3 length equals 14 residues.

The V gene is TRBV7-2, the J gene TRBJ2-5; the D gene is possibly TRBD2 (6 bases). Trimming pared 1 base from V and 4 bases from J, leaving 10 bases between. The length of the CDR3 is 14 residues. Germline-derived CDR1 and CDR2 are SGHTA and FQGNSA. This chain's CDR3 is CASSLGRVPETQYF. The CDR3 DNA is TGTGCCAGCAGCTTAGGGAGGGTCCCAGAGACCCAGTACTTC.

A single count supports this clone. The chain combines TRBV7-2 with TRBJ2-3, with 7 bases matching TRBD2. V lost 5 bases, J lost 0 bases, and 8 bases stayed unmatched. The CDR3 is made up of 16 amino acids. Germline-derived CDR1 and CDR2 are SGHTA and FQGNSA. The CDR3 DNA reads as TGTGCCAGCAGCGGGCAGCGGGGCAAAAGCACAGATACGCAGTATTTT. It translates to CASSGQRGKSTDTQYF.

A word on this clone: This could be a read error, since a much larger clone is one nucleotide away. Written as DNA, the CDR3 is TGTGCCAGCAGCTTGACAGGGACCTACGAGCAGTACTTC. This gives the protein CASSLTGTYEQYF. J is TRBJ2-7 and V is TRBV28; 7 bases map to TRBD1. Looked up from germline, CDR1 is MDHEN and CDR2 is SYDVKM. The CDR3 totals 13 residues. V lost 6 bases to trimming and J lost 2 bases; unmatched junction nucleotides: 4. Filled out from reference TRBV28 and TRBJ2-7, the complete variable domain reads DVKVTQSSRYLVKRTGEKVFLECVQDMDHENMFWYRQDPGLGLRLIYFSYDVKMKEKGDIPEGYSVSREKKERFSLILESASTNQTSMYLCASSLTGTYEQYFGPGTRLTVT.

This rearrangement joins TRBV3-1 (or the pseudogene TRBV3-2) to TRBJ2-1; D may match TRBD1 or TRBD2 (5 bases each). The germline V and J ends were trimmed by 4 bases and 0 bases, with 13 bases remaining between them. This CDR3 comprises 16 residues. Germline CDR1 LGHDT, CDR2 YNNKEL (reference sequence). CDR3 protein: CASSLGHGSSYNEQFF. The CDR3 DNA sequence: TGTGCCAGCAGCCTAGGACATGGGAGCTCCTACAATGAGCAGTTCTTC.

In this sample, this clone turned up once. The chain links TRBV5-5 to TRBJ1-2; the match to TRBD1 covers 8 bases. With 3 bases clipped from V and 4 bases from J, the junction kept 5 bases outside the gene matches. This CDR3 region has 14 residues. From germline, CDR1 is SGHKS and CDR2 YYEKEE (reference sequence). The DNA of the CDR3 is TGTGCCAGCAGCTCCTCAGGGACAGGCTATGGCTACACCTTC. As protein: CASSSSGTGYGYTF.

This clone was observed a single time. The chain's CDR3 is CASSESGPNYGYTF. The CDR3 bases are TGTGCCAGCAGTGAATCAGGCCCTAACTATGGCTACACCTTC. J is TRBJ1-2 and V is TRBV25-1; unclear D gene. The CDR3 contains 14 residues. V gave up 1 base and J gave up 0 bases, with 6 bases separating them. Germline CDR1 and CDR2: MGHDK and SYGVNS.

CDR3 DNA sequence: TGTGCCAGTAGTCTTCAGGGGGCTGGCACTGAAGCTTTCTTT. This encodes CASSLQGAGTEAFF. This sequence joins TRBV19 and TRBJ1-1, with 8 bases aligning to TRBD1. V lost 5 bases to trimming and J lost 4 bases; unmatched junction nucleotides: 6. The CDR3 has 14 amino acids. CDR1 is LNHDA, CDR2 SQIVND, per germline (reference sequence).

The V and J genes are TRBV28 and TRBJ1-2; D unclear. The V gene's germline CDR1 is MDHEN and CDR2 SYDVKM. V lost 6 bases to trimming and J lost 0 bases, with 8 bases between them. This CDR3 comprises 13 residues. DNA of the CDR3: TGTGCCAGCAGCGGTACAACTAACTATGGCTACACCTTC. It codes for CASSGTTNYGYTF.